A single sample gave rise to the 14 T cell receptor beta chains below, sequenced in a study of CD8+ T cells in alopecia areata. Indicated treatment: oral pan-JAK inhibitor, 5-10 mg twice daily. cDNA serving as the sequencing template came from extracted, reverse transcribed RNA. Profiled with immunoSEQ multiplex PCR; TCRdb holds only in-frame clones, not every one. The table has over 250,000 clones, 60% seen once. Here the sequenced sample was CD4+ T cells sorted from blood, taken at week 52, from a patient treated with tofacitinib. These receptors came from a human donor with alopecia areata.

The chain is built from TRBV27 and TRBJ2-3, with 12 bases identical to TRBD2. Germline CDR1 MNHEY, CDR2 SMNVEV (reference sequence). With 4 bases clipped from V and 2 bases from J, the junction kept 4 bases outside the gene matches. This CDR3 spans 16 amino acids. DNA of the CDR3: TGTGCCAGCAGTTATGGACTAGCGGGGAACACAGATACGCAGTATTTT. This encodes CASSYGLAGNTDTQYF.

The V and J genes are TRBV29-1 and TRBJ2-5; 8 nucleotides agree with TRBD2. V shed 4 bases and J 5 bases; nucleotides not matched to a gene: 9. This CDR3 region has 14 residues. Per germline, CDR1 SQVTM and CDR2 ANQGSEA. The CDR3 coding sequence is TGCAGCGTTGGATCGCGCGGGGGGTCGGAGACCCAGTACTTC. It encodes CSVGSRGGSETQYF. Supplemented by reference TRBV29-1 and TRBJ2-5, the full variable domain reads SAVISQKPSRDICQRGTSLTIQCQVDSQVTMMFWYRQQPGQSLTLIATANQGSEATYESGFVIDKFPISRPNLTFSTLTVSNMSPEDSSIYLCSVGSRGGSETQYFGPGTRLLVL.

The V call is TRBV7-9, the J call TRBJ1-5; D remains unclear. The V gene lost 1 base and the J gene lost 4 bases, with 5 bases spanning the gap. The V gene's germline CDR1 is SEHNR and CDR2 FQNEAQ (reference sequence). The CDR3 sequence is 13 residues long. CDR3 in amino acids: CASSLGRNQPQHF. CDR3 coding DNA: TGTGCCAGCAGCTTAGGTCGGAATCAGCCCCAGCATTTT.

The J gene is TRBJ2-7, the V gene TRBV10-3, with TRBD2 matching over 10 bases. J lost 2 bases, V lost 7 bases, and 11 bases had no gene match. CDR1 ENHRY and CDR2 SYGVKD come from the germline V gene. This CDR3 has 16 residues. CDR3 sequence (DNA): TGTGCCATCATGGCTAGCGGGGGTCGAATAACCTACGAGCAGTACTTC. The encoded protein is CAIMASGGRITYEQYF.

This clone was recorded a few times. The chain employs TRBV18 and TRBJ2-2; TRBD1 matches at 8 bases. The junction had 8 bases not matched to a gene; V was cut back by 6 bases and J by 5 bases. The CDR3 length is 15 residues. Germline values: CDR1 KGHSH, CDR2 LQKENI. CDR3 sequence: CASSPDRGRTGELFF. The CDR3 DNA follows: TGTGCCAGCTCGCCCGACAGGGGAAGGACCGGGGAGCTGTTTTTT. Complete variable domain (other parts from reference TRBV18 and TRBJ2-2): NAGVMQNPRHLVRRRGQEARLRCSPMKGHSHVYWYRQLPEEGLKFMVYLQKENIIDESGMPKERFSAEFPKEGPSILRIQQVVRGDSAAYFCASSPDRGRTGELFFGEGSRLTVL.

This clone was picked up a small number of times. The rearrangement uses TRBV30 and TRBJ1-2; TRBD1 matches at 8 bases. V was pared by 2 bases and J by 3 bases, with 2 bases of the junction left unmatched. Looked up from germline, CDR1 is GTSNPN and CDR2 is SVGIG (reference sequence). The CDR3 length is 13 residues. The CDR3 nucleotides read TGTGCCTGGAGTACGACAGGGGACTATGGCTACACCTTC. Its protein is CAWSTTGDYGYTF.

There are a few counts of this clone. V usage is TRBV5-6 and J usage is TRBJ2-4; D not certain. Germline loops: CDR1 SGHDT, CDR2 YYEEEE. The CDR3 totals 15 residues. The V and J ends lost 5 bases and 4 bases respectively, with 16 bases between them. CDR3: CASSTGLPRKNIQYF. CDR3 sequence (DNA): TGTGCCAGCAGTACCGGGCTACCGAGAAAAAACATTCAGTACTTC.

V usage is TRBV6-5 and J usage is TRBJ1-5; D is undetermined. Per germline, CDR1 MNHEY and CDR2 SVGAGI. Trimming cost V 5 bases and J 3 bases, with 8 bases left between them. The CDR3 contains 13 residues. The CDR3 DNA follows: TGTGCCAGCAGTGGCAGGATCAATCAGCCCCAGCATTTT. Translation: CASSGRINQPQHF.

This clone was seen a few times. In the same sample, other DNA sequences code for this CDR3. DNA for the CDR3: TGTGCCAGCAGCTCCCAAGGGTACGAGCAGTACTTC. This translates into CASSSQGYEQYF. The chain carries TRBV7-2 and TRBJ2-7; D is undetermined. This CDR3 has 12 amino acids. V lost 4 bases and J lost 4, with 8 bases in between. CDR1 and CDR2 (germline): SGHTA, FQGNSA.

The CDR3: CAVPQGPGWGTDTQYF. Here the CDR3 DNA reads TGTGCCGTCCCGCAAGGGCCAGGGTGGGGCACAGATACGCAGTATTTT. The chain has TRBV30 and TRBJ2-3; D is perhaps TRBD1 (5 bases). The germline CDR1 and CDR2 sequences are GTSNPN and SVGIG (reference sequence). V shed 8 bases and J shed 1 base, with 22 bases lying between them. This CDR3 comprises 16 residues.

This clone was seen a few times. This sequence joins TRBV30 and TRBJ1-5; tentatively, D is TRBD1 (6 bases). The length of the CDR3 is 13 residues. V lost 7 bases and J lost 2, with 12 bases in between. CDR1 GTSNPN and CDR2 SVGIG come from the germline V gene (reference sequence). CDR3 sequence reads: CALRGGGNQPQHF. The CDR3 nucleotides read TGTGCCTTGAGAGGGGGAGGCAATCAGCCCCAGCATTTT.

This clone was observed once. The gene calls are TRBV15 and TRBJ1-2; D unresolved. The CDR3 extends over 13 amino acids. Deletions cut 3 bases from V and 6 bases from J, with 11 bases between. The germline V gene encodes CDR1 LNHNV and CDR2 YYDKDF (reference sequence). CDR3 in DNA: TGTGCCACCAGCAGGCGGCCGAGGGATGGCTACACCTTC. Translating it yields CATSRRPRDGYTF. Based on the CDR3 plus reference TRBV15 and TRBJ1-2, the full variable domain is DAMVIQNPRYQVTQFGKPVTLSCSQTLNHNVMYWYQQKSSQAPKLLFHYYDKDFNNEADTPDNFQSRRPNTSFCFLDIRSPGLGDTAMYLCATSRRPRDGYTFGSGTRLTVV.

This clone was observed a few times. The V and J genes are TRBV7-2 and TRBJ2-7; TRBD2 might be the D (6 bases). Germline V gene lookup returns CDR1 SGHTA and CDR2 FQGNSA. The CDR3 is made up of 17 amino acids. Trimming removed 1 base from V and 0 bases from J, with 16 bases in between. This CDR3 reads CASSLGSRSGYSYEQYF. CDR3 nucleotides: TGTGCCAGCAGCTTAGGCTCCCGAAGCGGGTACTCCTACGAGCAGTACTTC.

This chain uses TRBV11-2 with TRBJ2-7; no reliable D call. The ends were cut back, 2 bases at V and 5 bases at J, with 10 bases in the middle. The CDR3 is made up of 13 amino acids. Germline V gene data show CDR1 as SGHAT and CDR2 as FQNNGV. In DNA, the CDR3 is TGTGCCAGCAGCTTACCCAACCCCCACGAGCAGTACTTC. Translating gives CASSLPNPHEQYF.